This T cell receptor (beta chain) was sequenced during a study of T cells after yellow fever vaccination. The CDR3 totals 16 residues. Trimming stripped 4 bases from V and 8 bases from J, with 22 bases between. Germline V gene lookup returns CDR1 SGHNT and CDR2 YYREEE (reference sequence). Using its own MiXCR run on the 5' RACE reads, TCRdb lists one record per CDR3 protein. This table holds a few hundred thousand distinct CDR3 sequences, about 15% found once. The receptor was derived from a man between 18 and 35 years old who received the YFV17D yellow fever vaccine. The sample consisted of PBMCs, taken more than 4 days after the first yellow fever vaccination. V and J are TRBV5-4 and TRBJ2-1, with a tentative D call TRBD1 (5 bases). The CDR3 spells CASSRNPGWDRDEQFF. CDR3 bases: TGTGCCAGCAGCCGTAATCCAGGGTGGGATAGAGATGAGCAGTTCTTC. The whole variable domain, filled in from reference TRBV5-4 and TRBJ2-1, reads ETGVTQSPTHLIKTRGQQVTLRCSSQSGHNTVSWYQQALGQGPQFIFQYYREEENGRGNFPPRFSGLQFPNYSSELNVNALELDDSALYLCASSRNPGWDRDEQFFGPGTRLTVL.